Presented here are 5 T cell receptor beta chains from one specimen sequenced in a study of post-analysis software for immune sequencing data. General observations from the study: Patients carried four or five TRBV segments more frequently than controls did, and TRBV5-6, TRBV5-1 and TRBV20-1 were among them.

Included in the TCR beta cDNA libraries were unique molecular identifiers. MiXCR, applied by TCRdb to the PCR reads, yields one record per CDR3 protein. The table lists almost 700,000 distinct CDR3 sequences, over 45% of them singletons. No cognate antigen is known for these TCRs. Material for sequencing was blood. The receptors stem from a girl aged 2 to 10 with multiple sclerosis.

There are a few counts of this clonotype. The gene calls are TRBV29-1 and TRBJ2-3; D ambiguous. In germline, CDR1 is SQVTM, CDR2 ANQGSEA. CDR3 length: 13 residues. With 5 bases removed from V and 0 bases from J, the gap between germline ends came to 9 bases. The CDR3 nucleotides read TGCAGCGTTACGGCACTTAGCACAGATACGCAGTATTTT. Encoded protein: CSVTALSTDTQYF.

This clonotype was seen just once. The chain has TRBV6-2 or TRBV6-3 and TRBJ2-7; 7 bases match TRBD1. In germline, CDR1 is MNHEY, CDR2 SVGEGT. The CDR3 has 14 residues. The trim removed 4 bases at V and 5 bases at J, leaving 8 bases unmatched. CDR3 residues: CASSWRQGIDEQYF. The CDR3, as DNA: TGTGCCAGCAGTTGGAGACAGGGTATTGACGAGCAGTACTTC.

The CDR3 sequence is CASRTGSYTYEQYF. The CDR3 DNA is TGTGCCAGCAGAACCGGGTCATACACCTACGAGCAGTACTTC. The chain employs TRBV6-5 and TRBJ2-4; D is unresolved. The DNA end is a closer match to TRBJ2-7, so the J assignment may be wrong. The CDR3 is 14 residues long. The V gene's germline CDR1 is MNHEY and CDR2 SVGAGI.

The CDR3 region has the DNA TGTGCCAGCAGCGTAGATTTGGGGCAGGGGGTCTACGAGCAGTACTTC. Residues: CASSVDLGQGVYEQYF. The J gene is TRBJ2-5, the V gene TRBV9, with 7 bases fitting TRBD1. The J call may be in error: the DNA end matches TRBJ2-7 better. The CDR3 is 16 residues long. In germline, CDR1 is SGDLS, CDR2 YYNGEE.

V gene TRBV20-1 combines with J gene TRBJ1-2; 7 nucleotides align to TRBD1. Germline V CDR1 and CDR2: DFQATT, SNEGSKA (reference sequence). Trimming at V came to 4 bases and at J to 4 bases, leaving 9 bases not matched to a gene. The CDR3 covers 14 residues. CDR3 DNA: TGCAGTGCTACCGACAGGGAGGGGATCTATGGCTACACCTTC. Encoded protein: CSATDREGIYGYTF.